Each of the 14 T cell receptor beta chains below was sequenced from the same sample in a study of T cell responses to AZD1222 COVID-19 vaccine. This table comes from immunoSEQ multiplex PCR, and its TCRdb copy is limited to in-frame clones, with some not included. This table has approximately 130,000 clones, 80% to 90% appearing once. The sample was peripheral blood, taken 28 days after the second AZD1222 dose. The receptors stem from an adult who received the AZD1222 COVID-19 vaccine.

CDR3 protein: CASSEGRDGYTF. The CDR3 DNA reads TGTGCCAGCAGTGAAGGGAGGGATGGCTACACCTTC. This chain uses TRBV6-1 with TRBJ1-2; D unresolved. Looked up from germline, CDR1 is MNHNS and CDR2 is SASEGT. V was cut by 1 base and J by 6 bases, with 6 bases left in between. The CDR3 totals 12 residues.

The chain combines TRBV19 with TRBJ2-5; D gene unclear. V was trimmed by 5 bases and J by 7 bases, leaving 20 bases between them. CDR1 and CDR2 (germline): LNHDA, SQIVND (reference sequence). This CDR3 region has 15 residues. CDR3 bases: TGTGCCAGTAGTTCCTCCTCGACCAGACCCGGGACCCAGTACTTC. It encodes CASSSSSTRPGTQYF.

V gene TRBV7-2 combines with J gene TRBJ2-7; perhaps D is TRBD1 or TRBD2 (5 bases each). V lost 4 bases and J 1 base, leaving 14 bases between the germline ends. CDR1 is SGHTA, CDR2 FQGNSA, per germline. This CDR3 comprises 15 residues. The CDR3 DNA reads as TGTGCCAGCAGCTCCCGGTCGGGGCCTTCCTACGAGCAGTACTTC. It encodes CASSSRSGPSYEQYF.

The chain uses TRBV3-1 (or the pseudogene TRBV3-2) and TRBJ2-7, with D hard to call. This CDR3 contains 14 residues. Germline V gene sequence: CDR1 LGHDT, CDR2 YNNKEL (reference sequence). The V gene lost 4 bases and the J gene lost 0 bases, with 10 bases spanning the gap. The CDR3 nucleotides are TGTGCCAGCAGCCGTGGACCGGTCTCCTACGAGCAGTACTTC. It is translated as CASSRGPVSYEQYF.

This chain joins TRBV18 and TRBJ2-2; 7 bases line up with TRBD1. Germline CDR1 is KGHSH and CDR2 is LQKENI. Trimming removed 3 bases from V and 0 bases from J; junction bases left unmatched: 7. CDR3 length: 17 residues. The DNA for the CDR3 is TGTGCCAGCTCACCGGGAGTGGGACAGTCGAACACCGGGGAGCTGTTTTTT. Its protein is CASSPGVGQSNTGELFF.

The chain uses TRBV5-6 and TRBJ1-4; maybe TRBD1 (5 bases). Per the germline V gene, CDR1 is SGHDT and CDR2 is YYEEEE. CDR3 length: 14 amino acids. The V end lost 0 bases, the J end lost 6 bases, and 9 bases lay between the germline ends. DNA of the CDR3: TGTGCCAGCAGCTTGGGGGGGTCCGATGAAAAACTGTTTTTT. Translating gives CASSLGGSDEKLFF.

The V and J genes are TRBV5-6 and TRBJ1-6; tentatively, D is TRBD1 (5 bases). CDR3 length: 18 amino acids. Looked up from germline, CDR1 is SGHDT and CDR2 is YYEEEE. Trimming left V 3 bases short and J 0 bases short, with 16 bases between. In DNA form, the CDR3 reads TGTGCCAGCAGCTACGGCGGGGGGACCGGCTCCTATAATTCACCCCTCCACTTT. It yields the protein CASSYGGGTGSYNSPLHF.

CDR3 bases: TGTGCCAGCTCACCACGTACCGGGACTAGCGGATACAATGAGCAGTTCTTC. Amino acid sequence: CASSPRTGTSGYNEQFF. The chain employs TRBV18 and TRBJ2-1; 11 bases are a match to TRBD2. Trimming at V came to 1 base and at J to 4 bases, leaving 6 bases not matched to a gene. CDR1 KGHSH and CDR2 LQKENI come from the germline V gene. CDR3 length: 17 amino acids.

The chain links TRBV11-2 to TRBJ1-1; D ambiguous. V was shortened by 6 bases and J by 6 bases, with 14 bases between the two germline ends. Germline V gene data show CDR1 as SGHAT and CDR2 as FQNNGV. The CDR3 loop spans 13 amino acids. CDR3 nucleotide sequence: TGTGCCAGCAGTTTTATTTCATCGGCTGAAGCTTTCTTT. Protein product: CASSFISSAEAFF.

V gene TRBV18 combines with J gene TRBJ1-6, with 10 bases fitting TRBD1. This CDR3 is 17 amino acids long. Germline V CDR1 and CDR2: KGHSH, LQKENI. Unmatched junction bases numbered 4, after V lost 0 bases and J lost 5 bases. DNA of the CDR3: TGTGCCAGCTCACCACCGGGACAGGGGAGGGATAATTCACCCCTCCACTTT. Residues: CASSPPGQGRDNSPLHF.

This clone came up once. The J gene is TRBJ2-7, the V gene TRBV24-1; D gene ambiguous. The CDR3 runs to 12 residues. V was clipped by 1 base and J by 5 bases, with 5 bases between them. Germline CDR1 reads KGHDR; CDR2 reads SFDVKD. The CDR3 reads CATSDFGDEQYF. CDR3 bases: TGTGCCACCAGTGATTTTGGGGACGAGCAGTACTTC.

This chain joins TRBV5-1 and TRBJ1-3; no clear D gene. This CDR3 has 14 amino acids. From germline, CDR1 is SGHRS and CDR2 YFSETQ. V was cut by 0 bases and J by 7 bases, with 11 bases left in between. CDR3 DNA sequence: TGCGCCAGCAGCTTGGACACCGAAATGAACACCATATATTTT. Its translation: CASSLDTEMNTIYF.

The chain links TRBV29-1 to TRBJ1-2; D call uncertain. The CDR3 has 13 residues. V was cut by 6 bases and J by 0 bases, with 11 bases left in between. In germline, CDR1 is SQVTM, CDR2 ANQGSEA. CDR3 nucleotide sequence: TGCAGCGTAGGTCAGGTAGCTAACTATGGCTACACCTTC. Translating gives CSVGQVANYGYTF.

This rearrangement joins TRBV19 to TRBJ1-5; 9 nucleotides match TRBD1. After removal of 0 bases from V and 6 bases from J, the junction contained 9 bases not matched to a gene. Per the germline V gene, CDR1 is LNHDA and CDR2 is SQIVND (reference sequence). This CDR3 comprises 17 residues. In nucleotides, the CDR3 is TGTGCCAGTAGTATAGAGAGGGGACAGGGAGGACGTCAGCCCCAGCATTTT. Protein product: CASSIERGQGGRQPQHF.